This T cell receptor (beta chain) was sequenced during a study of shared clonotypes between healthy human individuals. For the study at large: Researchers assigned three CD4 naive, three CD4 memory, two CD8 naive and one CD8 memory plate to each donor.

The CDR3 is made up of 16 amino acids. CDR1 MNHNS and CDR2 SASEGT come from the germline V gene. Between the trimmed V and J ends, which lost 2 bases and 7 bases, there was a span of 20 bases. Every subset had its genomic DNA shared out evenly among several immunoSEQ plates. Libraries were prepared by immunoSEQ multiplex PCR; TCRdb keeps only in-frame clonotypes and omits some of them. The sample consists of some 2,100,000 clones, 95% of them appearing once. This chain joins TRBV6-1 and TRBJ2-5; D possibly corresponds to TRBD1 (5 bases). The TCR was taken from a man between 18 and 29 years old in good health. The sample consisted of naive CD4+ T cells sorted from blood. Subset denoted: CD45RA+ positively selected. The CDR3 is CASSENRQTTPGTQYF. DNA of the CDR3: TGTGCCAGCAGTGAAAATAGACAGACCACCCCAGGGACCCAGTACTTC.